The 8 T cell receptor beta chains below come from one sample, sequenced in a study of T-cell memory formation after mild COVID-19. TCRdb re-analysed the 5' RACE reads in MiXCR, keeping a single row per CDR3 protein. The table includes 380,000 or so distinct CDR3 sequences, approximately 13% detected once. Sequencing was carried out using PBMCs or a T cell subset sorted from them (not recorded which). These receptors were collected from a man aged 18 to 30 who had mild COVID-19 (a few samples of this study predate the infection). Cell type and time point are not known.

This clonotype was counted only a few times. V gene TRBV20-1 combines with J gene TRBJ2-5, with a tentative D call TRBD1 (6 bases). With 3 bases removed from V and 7 bases from J, the gap between germline ends came to 15 bases. CDR1 is DFQATT, CDR2 SNEGSKA, per germline (reference sequence). The CDR3 extends over 13 amino acids. The CDR3 coding sequence is TGCAGTGCTAGTCTGGACAGTACGGGGACCCAGTACTTC. Translating it yields CSASLDSTGTQYF.

This clonotype was counted between two and nine times. The chain combines TRBV6-5 with TRBJ1-2, with unresolved D. Trimming took off 5 bases at V and 8 bases at J, with 15 bases between the two ends. CDR1 is MNHEY, CDR2 SVGAGI, per germline. CDR3 length equals 13 residues. The CDR3 sequence is CASSRQGWLGYTF. For the CDR3, the DNA is TGTGCCAGCAGTCGACAAGGGTGGTTAGGCTACACCTTC.

The chain uses TRBV25-1 and TRBJ2-5; TRBD2 matches at 8 bases. This CDR3 has 11 residues. After removal of 8 bases from V and 14 bases from J, the junction contained 10 bases not matched to a gene. Germline values: CDR1 MGHDK, CDR2 SYGVNS. The CDR3: CASYYAGGLYF. The CDR3 region has the DNA TGTGCCAGCTACTACGCGGGGGGCCTTTACTTC.

This clonotype was counted ten times or more. The chain carries TRBV5-1 and TRBJ2-3; D is undetermined. V was trimmed by 6 bases and J by 3 bases, leaving 8 bases between them. The germline CDR1 and CDR2 sequences are SGHRS and YFSETQ. The CDR3 extends over 12 amino acids. As DNA, the CDR3 is TGCGCCAGCAATTACGGGACAGATACGCAGTATTTT. Translation: CASNYGTDTQYF. The full variable domain, rest sourced from reference TRBV5-1 and TRBJ2-3, is KAGVTQTPRYLIKTRGQQVTLSCSPISGHRSVSWYQQTPGQGLQFLFEYFSETQRNKGNFPGRFSGRQFSNSRSEMNVSTLELGDSALYLCASNYGTDTQYFGPGTRLTVL.

A few counts support this clonotype. V usage is TRBV25-1 and J usage is TRBJ2-1; TRBD1 or TRBD2 may be the D gene (5 bases each). There are 16 residues in the CDR3. Germline CDR1 and CDR2: MGHDK and SYGVNS. The V gene lost 4 bases and the J gene lost 2 bases, with 15 bases spanning the gap. CDR3 amino acids: CASSGHSEGPYNEQFF. The CDR3 coding sequence is TGTGCCAGCAGTGGACATTCCGAGGGGCCCTACAATGAGCAGTTCTTC.

This clonotype was seen at least ten times. The chain employs TRBV5-1 and TRBJ2-1, with 9 bases that match TRBD2. V was pared by 3 bases and J by 0 bases, with 4 bases of the junction left unmatched. The CDR3 has 16 amino acids. Germline lookup yields CDR1 SGHRS and CDR2 YFSETQ. CDR3 protein: CASSWTSASSYNEQFF. The CDR3 bases are TGCGCCAGCAGCTGGACTAGCGCTAGCTCCTACAATGAGCAGTTCTTC.

This chain uses TRBV30 with TRBJ2-7, with TRBD1 as a possible D gene (6 bases). The V gene lost 2 bases and the J gene lost 12 bases, with 17 bases spanning the gap. This CDR3 is 12 amino acids long. Germline V gene data show CDR1 as GTSNPN and CDR2 as SVGIG (reference sequence). The CDR3 sequence is CAWSTTQGHRYF. CDR3 DNA: TGTGCCTGGAGTACTACCCAGGGGCATCGGTACTTC.

The rearrangement links TRBV19 to TRBJ1-2; D is unclear. Per the germline V gene, CDR1 is LNHDA and CDR2 is SQIVND (reference sequence). Trimming took off 5 bases at V and 4 bases at J, with 23 bases between the two ends. The length of the CDR3 is 17 residues. CDR3 sequence reads: CASSSQAGIGSGYGYTF. The CDR3, as DNA: TGTGCCAGTAGTTCCCAGGCTGGGATCGGCTCGGGCTATGGCTACACCTTC.